The 12 T cell receptor beta chains listed next were all sequenced from one sample in a study of Ad26.COV2.S vaccination and SARS-CoV-2 variants. Treatment meaning: around 19 received Ad26.COV2.S at low or high dose, single or two shots; about five received placebo; per-sample allocation not given. Specimens were obtained on day 63 following the first vaccine or placebo injection. The protocol was immunoSEQ multiplex PCR, while the TCRdb copy is restricted to in-frame clones and leaves out a portion. The sample holds some 500,000 clones, roughly nine tenths seen once. This specimen consisted of peripheral blood, obtained in a trial of Ad26.COV2.S vaccine versus placebo. The receptors originated from a person aged 18-60 years who received the Ad26.COV2.S COVID-19 vaccine or a placebo.

The rearrangement uses TRBV4-2 and TRBJ1-6, with D perhaps matching TRBD1 (6 bases). Germline V gene data show CDR1 as LGHNA and CDR2 as YNFKEQ. Trimming removed 6 bases from V and 1 base from J, with 16 bases in between. The CDR3 runs to 17 residues. The CDR3 sequence: CASSPEQGRSYNSPLHF. The CDR3 DNA reads as TGTGCCAGCAGTCCTGAACAGGGAAGGTCCTATAATTCACCCCTCCACTTT.

The rearrangement uses TRBV10-3 and TRBJ1-1; tentative D call: TRBD1 (5 bases). The CDR3 contains 10 residues. The ends were cut back, 10 bases at V and 7 bases at J, with 10 bases in the middle. Germline CDR1 and CDR2: ENHRY and SYGVKD. The CDR3 loop is CATLRDEAFF. The CDR3 bases are TGTGCCACACTCAGGGATGAAGCTTTCTTT.

The gene calls are TRBV2 and TRBJ1-1; D perhaps matches TRBD1 (6 bases). Germline loops: CDR1 SNHLY, CDR2 FYNNEI. CDR3 size: 12 residues. V was cut by 4 bases and J by 5 bases, with 8 bases left in between. CDR3 region: CASSVQGTEAFF. As DNA, the CDR3 is TGTGCCAGCAGTGTACAGGGAACTGAAGCTTTCTTT.

This clone was seen more than once but under ten times. The V and J genes are TRBV7-2 and TRBJ1-3; D is perhaps TRBD1 (6 bases). Per germline, CDR1 SGHTA and CDR2 FQGNSA. CDR3 size: 16 residues. With 3 bases removed from V and 8 bases from J, the gap between germline ends came to 20 bases. CDR3 nucleotides: TGTGCCAGCAGCTTCGACAGGAGTCAGAGCGGGTACACCATATATTTT. Its translation is CASSFDRSQSGYTIYF.

The CDR3 sequence: CASSSSTDPLEQYF. The CDR3 DNA reads TGTGCCAGCAGCTCCTCGACGGACCCCCTCGAGCAGTACTTC. V and J are TRBV7-9 and TRBJ2-7; the D is unclear. This CDR3 comprises 14 residues. Per germline, CDR1 SEHNR and CDR2 FQNEAQ (reference sequence). Trimming left V 4 bases short and J 6 bases short, with 16 bases between. Based on the CDR3 plus reference TRBV7-9 and TRBJ2-7, the full variable domain is DTGVSQNPRHKITKRGQNVTFRCDPISEHNRLYWYRQTLGQGPEFLTYFQNEAQLEKSRLLSDRFSAERPKGSFSTLEIQRTEQGDSAMYLCASSSSTDPLEQYFGPGTRLTVT.

This clone was seen a handful of times. The chain has TRBV7-3 and TRBJ1-3; D call uncertain. CDR3 size: 13 residues. Trimming stripped 2 bases from V and 2 bases from J, with 4 bases between. CDR1 and CDR2 from the germline V gene are SGHTA and FQGTGA. CDR3 sequence (DNA): TGTGCCAGCAGCTTAGAGCCTGGAAACACCATATATTTT. Protein product: CASSLEPGNTIYF.

The rearrangement joins TRBV5-1 to TRBJ2-1; D possibly corresponds to TRBD2 (6 bases). The CDR3 runs to 16 residues. The germline V and J ends were trimmed by 0 bases and 0 bases, with 10 bases remaining between them. Germline values: CDR1 SGHRS, CDR2 YFSETQ. The CDR3 loop reads CASSLEGLRSYNEQFF. CDR3 in DNA: TGCGCCAGCAGCTTGGAGGGACTGCGCTCCTACAATGAGCAGTTCTTC.

This chain connects TRBV13 to TRBJ1-3; D not resolved. Trimming took 5 bases from V and 2 from J, leaving 7 bases between them. This CDR3 comprises 13 residues. Germline CDR1 reads PRHDT; CDR2 reads FYEKMQ (reference sequence). As DNA, the CDR3 is TGTGCCAGCAGCACAAAGACTGGAAACACCATATATTTT. Translated: CASSTKTGNTIYF.

This chain joins TRBV29-1 and TRBJ2-7, with D maybe TRBD2 (6 bases). V was pared by 3 bases and J by 5 bases, with 11 bases between. The CDR3 is 12 residues long. Germline V gives CDR1 SQVTM, CDR2 ANQGSEA. The CDR3 nucleotides read TGCAGCGTTGACCGTGGAGGGGACGAGCAGTACTTC. It yields the protein CSVDRGGDEQYF.

As to this clone: At one end the junction does not follow the germline gene, possibly because of a read error. The V gene is TRBV7-7, the J gene TRBJ2-5; D is undetermined. The CDR3 is made up of 14 amino acids. Germline CDR1 and CDR2: SSHAT and FNYEAQ (reference sequence). The DNA for the CDR3 is TGTGCTAGCAGCTTTTTGGGAAGCGTGGAGACCCAGTACTTC. It codes for CASSFLGSVETQYF. Combining the CDR3 with reference TRBV7-7 and TRBJ2-5 gives the whole variable domain GAGVSQSPRYKVTKRGQDVTLRCDPISSHATLYWYQQALGQGPEFLTYFNYEAQPDKSGLPSDRFSAERPEGSISTLTIQRTEQRDSAMYRCASSFLGSVETQYFGPGTRLLVL.

The chain carries TRBV5-5 and TRBJ2-3, with a tentative D call TRBD2 (5 bases). The V and J ends lost 1 base and 6 bases respectively, with 6 bases between them. Germline loops: CDR1 SGHKS, CDR2 YYEKEE (reference sequence). This CDR3 comprises 12 residues. CDR3 residues: CASSLRGDTQYF. CDR3 DNA: TGTGCCAGCAGCTTGCGGGGTGATACGCAGTATTTT.

V and J are TRBV5-1 and TRBJ1-1, with D uncertain. This CDR3 contains 14 residues. The germline V and J ends were trimmed by 0 bases and 0 bases, with 6 bases remaining between them. The V gene's germline CDR1 is SGHRS and CDR2 YFSETQ. CDR3 residues: CASSLDILNTEAFF. CDR3 nucleotides: TGCGCCAGCAGCTTGGACATTCTGAACACTGAAGCTTTCTTT.